This T cell receptor (beta chain) was recovered during a study of blood T cell repertoires in COVID-19. The CDR3 has 16 amino acids. The J segment lost 4 bases and the V segment lost 7 bases, leaving 10 bases of the junction unmatched. Germline V lookup: CDR1 MNHEY, CDR2 SMNVEV (reference sequence). Data came from immunoSEQ multiplex PCR; TCRdb stores just in-frame clones and leaves some out. The sample shows hundreds of thousands of clones, around 88% of them seen only once. The receptor's source is a woman in her twenties or thirties who had recovered from COVID-19. This chain links TRBV27 with TRBJ2-6; the match to TRBD2 covers 7 bases. Sequences were obtained from PBMCs or T cells enriched from blood (not recorded which). CDR3 nucleotide sequence: TGTGCCAGCACGTGGGAGGCGGGAGCCGGGGCCAACGTCCTGACTTTC. Translation: CASTWEAGAGANVLTF.